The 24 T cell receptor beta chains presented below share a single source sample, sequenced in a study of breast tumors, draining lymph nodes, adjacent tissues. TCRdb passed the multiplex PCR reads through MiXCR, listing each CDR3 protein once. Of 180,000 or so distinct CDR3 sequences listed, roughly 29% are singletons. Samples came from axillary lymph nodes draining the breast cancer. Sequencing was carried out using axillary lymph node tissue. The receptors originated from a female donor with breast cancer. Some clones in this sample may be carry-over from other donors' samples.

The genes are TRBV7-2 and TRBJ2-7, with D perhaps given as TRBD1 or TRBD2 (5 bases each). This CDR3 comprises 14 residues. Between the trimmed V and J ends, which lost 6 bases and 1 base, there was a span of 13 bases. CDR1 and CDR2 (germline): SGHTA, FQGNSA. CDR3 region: CASSQWDPSYEQYF. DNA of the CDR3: TGTGCCAGCAGTCAATGGGACCCGTCCTACGAGCAGTACTTC.

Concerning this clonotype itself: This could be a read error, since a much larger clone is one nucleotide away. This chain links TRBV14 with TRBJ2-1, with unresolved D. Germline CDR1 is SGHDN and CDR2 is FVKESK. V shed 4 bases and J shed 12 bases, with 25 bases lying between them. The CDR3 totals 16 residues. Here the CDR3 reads CASSPGVWAHAYAQFF. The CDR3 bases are TGTGCCAGCAGCCCCGGCGTTTGGGCCCATGCATATGCGCAGTTCTTC.

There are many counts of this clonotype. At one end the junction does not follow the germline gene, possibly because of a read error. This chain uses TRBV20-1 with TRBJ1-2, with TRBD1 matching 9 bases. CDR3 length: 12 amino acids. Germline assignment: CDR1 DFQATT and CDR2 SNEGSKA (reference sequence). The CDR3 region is CSARRTGDGSTF. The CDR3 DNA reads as TGCAGTGCTAGAAGGACAGGGGATGGCTCCACCTTC.

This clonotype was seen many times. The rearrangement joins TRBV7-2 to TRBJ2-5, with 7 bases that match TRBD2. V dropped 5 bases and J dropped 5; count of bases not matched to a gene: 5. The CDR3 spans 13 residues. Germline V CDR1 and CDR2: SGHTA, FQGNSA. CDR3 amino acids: CASSEWGGETQYF. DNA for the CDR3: TGTGCCAGCAGCGAATGGGGGGGGGAGACCCAGTACTTC.

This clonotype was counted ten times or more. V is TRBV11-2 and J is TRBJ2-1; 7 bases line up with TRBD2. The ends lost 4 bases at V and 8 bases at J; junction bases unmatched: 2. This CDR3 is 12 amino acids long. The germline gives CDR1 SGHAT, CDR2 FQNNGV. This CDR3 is CASSSSGDEQFF. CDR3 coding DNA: TGTGCCAGCAGCTCCAGCGGGGATGAGCAGTTCTTC.

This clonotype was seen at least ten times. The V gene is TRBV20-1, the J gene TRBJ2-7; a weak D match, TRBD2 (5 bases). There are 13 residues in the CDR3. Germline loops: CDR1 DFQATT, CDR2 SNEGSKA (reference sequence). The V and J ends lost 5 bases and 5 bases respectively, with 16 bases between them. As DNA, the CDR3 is TGCAGTGCTCCTGGGATGAACGGGGACGAGCAGTACTTC. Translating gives CSAPGMNGDEQYF.

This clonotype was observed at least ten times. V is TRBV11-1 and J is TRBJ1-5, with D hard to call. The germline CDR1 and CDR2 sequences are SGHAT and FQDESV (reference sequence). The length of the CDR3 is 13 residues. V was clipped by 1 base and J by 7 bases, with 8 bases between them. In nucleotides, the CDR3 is TGTGCCAGCAGCTTAGGCCTGGACCAGCCCCAGCATTTT. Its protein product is CASSLGLDQPQHF.

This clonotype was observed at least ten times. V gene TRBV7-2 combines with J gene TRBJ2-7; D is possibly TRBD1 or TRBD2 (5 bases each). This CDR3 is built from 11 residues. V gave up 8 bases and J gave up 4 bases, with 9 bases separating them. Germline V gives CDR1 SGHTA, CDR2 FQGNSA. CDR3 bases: TGTGCCAGCGGAGAGGGGTACGAGCAGTACTTC. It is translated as CASGEGYEQYF.

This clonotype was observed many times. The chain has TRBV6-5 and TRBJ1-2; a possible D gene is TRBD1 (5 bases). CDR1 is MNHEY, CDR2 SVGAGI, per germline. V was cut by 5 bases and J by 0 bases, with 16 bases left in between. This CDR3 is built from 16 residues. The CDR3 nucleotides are TGTGCCAGCAGTCTGTTCGGGACTTCAACTAACTATGGCTACACCTTC. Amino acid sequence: CASSLFGTSTNYGYTF.

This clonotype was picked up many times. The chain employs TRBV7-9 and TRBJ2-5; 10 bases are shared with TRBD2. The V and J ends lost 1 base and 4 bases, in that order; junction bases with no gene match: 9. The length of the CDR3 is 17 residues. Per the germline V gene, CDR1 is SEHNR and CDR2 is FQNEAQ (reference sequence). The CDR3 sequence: CASSLEAGGLWGETQYF. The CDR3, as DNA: TGTGCCAGCAGCTTAGAAGCGGGAGGGCTTTGGGGAGAGACCCAGTACTTC.

The CDR3 reads CARAGGGIGSPLHF. The DNA for the CDR3 is TGTGCTAGAGCCGGGGGAGGCATCGGATCACCCCTCCACTTT. V usage is TRBV7-7 and J usage is TRBJ1-6, with D possibly being TRBD1 (5 bases). The CDR3 has 14 residues. Germline CDR1 reads SSHAT; CDR2 reads FNYEAQ (reference sequence).

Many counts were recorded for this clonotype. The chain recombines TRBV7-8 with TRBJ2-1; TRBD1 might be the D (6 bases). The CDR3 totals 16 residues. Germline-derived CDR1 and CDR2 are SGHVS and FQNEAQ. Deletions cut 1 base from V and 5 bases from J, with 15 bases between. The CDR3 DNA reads TGTGCCAGCAGCTTAGATACAGGGAAACAGGACAATGAGCAGTTCTTC. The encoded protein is CASSLDTGKQDNEQFF.

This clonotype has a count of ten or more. This CDR3 reads CASSVGQGVGYTF. In DNA, the CDR3 is TGTGCCAGCAGCGTAGGTCAAGGGGTTGGCTACACCTTC. This sequence joins TRBV9 and TRBJ1-2, with D tentatively TRBD1 (5 bases). The V and J ends lost 0 bases and 7 bases respectively, with 10 bases between them. This CDR3 has 13 amino acids. Germline CDR1 reads SGDLS; CDR2 reads YYNGEE.

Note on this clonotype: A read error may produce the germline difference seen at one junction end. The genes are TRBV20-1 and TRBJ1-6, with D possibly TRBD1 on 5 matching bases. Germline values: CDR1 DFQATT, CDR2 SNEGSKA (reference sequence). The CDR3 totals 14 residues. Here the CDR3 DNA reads TGCAGTGCCAGAGGGCAGGGAAGAGTCTCACCCCTCCACTTT. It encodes CSARGQGRVSPLHF.

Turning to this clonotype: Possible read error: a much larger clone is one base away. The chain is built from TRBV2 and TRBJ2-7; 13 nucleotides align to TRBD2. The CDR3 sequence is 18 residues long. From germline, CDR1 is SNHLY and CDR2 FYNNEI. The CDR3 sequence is CASAPGTSGMWRSCEQYF. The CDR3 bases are TGTGCCAGCGCCCCGGGGACTAGCGGGATGTGGAGGTCCTGCGAGCAGTACTTC.

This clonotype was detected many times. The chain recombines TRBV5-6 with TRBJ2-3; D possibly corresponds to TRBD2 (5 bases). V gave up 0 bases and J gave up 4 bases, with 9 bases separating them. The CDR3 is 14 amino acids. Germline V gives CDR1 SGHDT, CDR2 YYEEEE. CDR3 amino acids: CASSLASGADTQYF. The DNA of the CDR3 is TGTGCCAGCAGCTTGGCGTCCGGGGCAGATACGCAGTATTTT.

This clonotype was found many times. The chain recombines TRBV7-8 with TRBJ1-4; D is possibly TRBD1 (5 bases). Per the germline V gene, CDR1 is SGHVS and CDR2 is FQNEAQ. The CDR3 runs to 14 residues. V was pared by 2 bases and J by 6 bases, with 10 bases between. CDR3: CASSLLRRDEKLFF. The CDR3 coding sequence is TGTGCCAGCAGCTTACTTCGCAGGGATGAAAAACTGTTTTTT.

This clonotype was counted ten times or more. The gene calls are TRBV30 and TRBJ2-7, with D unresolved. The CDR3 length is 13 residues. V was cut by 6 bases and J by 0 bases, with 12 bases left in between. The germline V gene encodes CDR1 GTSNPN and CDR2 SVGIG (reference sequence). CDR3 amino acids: CACSRVFSYEQYF. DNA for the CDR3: TGTGCCTGCTCTCGGGTATTCTCCTACGAGCAGTACTTC. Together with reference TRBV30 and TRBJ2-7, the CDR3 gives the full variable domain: SQTIHQWPATLVQPVGSPLSLECTVEGTSNPNLYWYRQAAGRGLQLLFYSVGIGQISSEVPQNLSASRPQDRQFILSSKKLLLSDSGFYLCACSRVFSYEQYFGPGTRLTVT.

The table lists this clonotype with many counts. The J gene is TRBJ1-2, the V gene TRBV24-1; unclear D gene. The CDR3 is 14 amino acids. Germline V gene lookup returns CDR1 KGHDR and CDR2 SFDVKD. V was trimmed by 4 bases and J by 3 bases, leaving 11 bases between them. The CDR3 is CATSDRAYDYGYTF. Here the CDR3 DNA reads TGTGCCACCAGTGACCGGGCCTATGACTATGGCTACACCTTC.

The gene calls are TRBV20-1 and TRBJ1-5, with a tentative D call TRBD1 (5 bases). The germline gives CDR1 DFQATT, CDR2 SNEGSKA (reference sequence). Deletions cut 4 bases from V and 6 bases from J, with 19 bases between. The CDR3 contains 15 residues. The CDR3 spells CSANPIGGAAQPQHF. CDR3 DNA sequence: TGCAGTGCTAATCCAATTGGAGGGGCAGCTCAGCCCCAGCATTTT.

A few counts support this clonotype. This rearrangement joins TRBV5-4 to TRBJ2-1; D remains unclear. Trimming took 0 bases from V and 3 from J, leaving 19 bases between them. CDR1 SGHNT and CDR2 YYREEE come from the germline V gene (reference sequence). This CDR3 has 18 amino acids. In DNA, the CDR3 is TGTGCCAGCAGCTTGGGGCAGGTTAACTCGTGGAACTACAATGAGCAGTTCTTC. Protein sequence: CASSLGQVNSWNYNEQFF.

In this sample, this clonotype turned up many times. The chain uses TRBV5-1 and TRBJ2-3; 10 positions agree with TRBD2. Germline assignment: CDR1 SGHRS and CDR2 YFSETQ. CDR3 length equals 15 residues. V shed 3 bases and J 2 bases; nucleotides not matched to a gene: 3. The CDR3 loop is CASSSSGGNTDTQYF. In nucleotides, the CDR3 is TGCGCCAGCAGCTCTAGCGGGGGAAACACAGATACGCAGTATTTT.

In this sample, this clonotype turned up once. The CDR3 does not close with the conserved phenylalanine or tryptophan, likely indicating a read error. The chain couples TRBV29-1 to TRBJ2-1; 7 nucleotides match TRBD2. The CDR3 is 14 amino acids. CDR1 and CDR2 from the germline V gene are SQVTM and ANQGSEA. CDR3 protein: CGVDADVGGNEQFL. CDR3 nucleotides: TGCGGCGTTGACGCGGACGTCGGGGGGAATGAGCAGTTCCTC.

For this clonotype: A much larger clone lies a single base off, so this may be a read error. The CDR3 region has the DNA TGTGCCAGCAGCTCCTCCGTCCTAGCCAAAAACATTCAGCACTTC. Protein sequence: CASSSSVLAKNIQHF. J is TRBJ2-4 and V is TRBV7-2; possibly TRBD2 for D (5 bases). The germline V gene has CDR1 SGHTA and CDR2 FQGNSA. CDR3 size: 15 residues. Full variable domain (remainder filled in from reference TRBV7-2 and TRBJ2-4): GAGVSQSPSNKVTEKGKDVELRCDPISGHTALYWYRQSLGQGLEFLIYFQGNSAPDKSGLPSDRFSAERTGGSVSTLTIQRTQQEDSAVYLCASSSSVLAKNIQHFGAGTRLSVL.